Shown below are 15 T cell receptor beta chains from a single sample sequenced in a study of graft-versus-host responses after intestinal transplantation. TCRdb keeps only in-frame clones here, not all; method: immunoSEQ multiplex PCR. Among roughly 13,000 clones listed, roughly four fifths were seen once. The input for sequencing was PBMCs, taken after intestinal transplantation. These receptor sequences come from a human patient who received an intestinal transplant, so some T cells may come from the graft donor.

The CDR3 region has the DNA TGTGCCAGCTCACCTAGCCAGGGGTCCAACACTGAAGCTTTCTTT. Translated, it gives CASSPSQGSNTEAFF. The chain is built from TRBV18 and TRBJ1-1; weak D call: TRBD1 (6 bases). This CDR3 is built from 15 residues. CDR1 is KGHSH, CDR2 LQKENI, per germline. The ends were cut back, 3 bases at V and 2 bases at J, with 13 bases in the middle.

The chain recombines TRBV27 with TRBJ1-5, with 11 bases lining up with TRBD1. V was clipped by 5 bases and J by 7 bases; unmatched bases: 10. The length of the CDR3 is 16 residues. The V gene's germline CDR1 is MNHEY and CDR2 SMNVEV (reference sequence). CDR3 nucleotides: TGTGCCAGCAGTCCCGGGACAGGGGGGGCGGGACAGCCCCAGCATTTT. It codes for CASSPGTGGAGQPQHF.

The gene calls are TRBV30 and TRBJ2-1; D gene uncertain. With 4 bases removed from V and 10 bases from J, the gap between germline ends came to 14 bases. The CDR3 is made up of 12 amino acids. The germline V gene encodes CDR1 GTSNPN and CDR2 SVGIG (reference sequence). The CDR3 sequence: CAWKVAVSEQFF. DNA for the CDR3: TGTGCCTGGAAGGTGGCTGTTTCGGAGCAGTTCTTC.

The CDR3 region is CASSSPGPGNLRAPGDTQYF. CDR3 nucleotides: TGTGCCAGCAGTTCCCCGGGTCCAGGAAACTTGAGGGCCCCAGGGGATACGCAGTATTTT. This chain uses TRBV28 with TRBJ2-3; perhaps D is TRBD1 or TRBD2 (5 bases each). Germline V lookup: CDR1 MDHEN, CDR2 SYDVKM. V gave up 4 bases and J gave up 6 bases, with 32 bases separating them. The CDR3 is 20 amino acids. Supplemented by reference TRBV28 and TRBJ2-3, the full variable domain reads DVKVTQSSRYLVKRTGEKVFLECVQDMDHENMFWYRQDPGLGLRLIYFSYDVKMKEKGDIPEGYSVSREKKERFSLILESASTNQTSMYLCASSSPGPGNLRAPGDTQYFGPGTRLTVL.

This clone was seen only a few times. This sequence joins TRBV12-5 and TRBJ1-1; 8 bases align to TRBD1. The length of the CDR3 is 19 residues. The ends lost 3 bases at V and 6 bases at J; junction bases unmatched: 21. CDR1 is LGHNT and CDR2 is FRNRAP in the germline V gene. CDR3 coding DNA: TGTGCTAGTGGTTTCCTCCCTGCAGGGGGCGCTGGCCTAATTGCTGAAGCTTTCTTT. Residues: CASGFLPAGGAGLIAEAFF.

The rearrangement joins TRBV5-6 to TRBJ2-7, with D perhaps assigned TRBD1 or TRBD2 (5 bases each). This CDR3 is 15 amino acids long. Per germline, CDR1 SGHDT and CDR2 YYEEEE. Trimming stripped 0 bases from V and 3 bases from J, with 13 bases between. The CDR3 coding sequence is TGTGCCAGCAGCTTGGCCGACGGGGCGTACTACGAGCAGTACTTC. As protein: CASSLADGAYYEQYF.

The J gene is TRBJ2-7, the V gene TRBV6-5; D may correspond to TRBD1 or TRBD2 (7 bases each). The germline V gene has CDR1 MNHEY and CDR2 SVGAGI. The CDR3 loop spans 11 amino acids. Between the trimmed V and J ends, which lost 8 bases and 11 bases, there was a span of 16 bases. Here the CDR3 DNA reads TGTGCCAGCGCAGGGGGGAGGGCGAAGTACTTC. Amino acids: CASAGGRAKYF.

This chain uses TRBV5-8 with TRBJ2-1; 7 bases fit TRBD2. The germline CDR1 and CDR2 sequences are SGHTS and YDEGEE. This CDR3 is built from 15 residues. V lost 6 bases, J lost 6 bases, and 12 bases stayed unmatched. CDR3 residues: CASNSHRGGFNEQFF. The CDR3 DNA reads TGTGCCAGCAACTCCCATCGCGGGGGTTTCAATGAGCAGTTCTTC.

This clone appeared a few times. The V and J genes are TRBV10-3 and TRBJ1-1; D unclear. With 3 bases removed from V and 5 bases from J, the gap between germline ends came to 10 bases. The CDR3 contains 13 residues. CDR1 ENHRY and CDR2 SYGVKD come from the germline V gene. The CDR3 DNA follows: TGTGCCATCAGTGATAGGGCGCAGACTGAAGCTTTCTTT. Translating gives CAISDRAQTEAFF.

CDR3 nucleotides: TGTGCCAGCAGCCAAGATGCGGGGCGTGGAAACACCATATATTTT. This gives the protein CASSQDAGRGNTIYF. V is TRBV4-2 and J is TRBJ1-3, with D maybe TRBD1 (5 bases). Trimming left V 0 bases short and J 3 bases short, with 9 bases between. Germline V gene data show CDR1 as LGHNA and CDR2 as YNFKEQ. The CDR3 loop spans 15 amino acids.

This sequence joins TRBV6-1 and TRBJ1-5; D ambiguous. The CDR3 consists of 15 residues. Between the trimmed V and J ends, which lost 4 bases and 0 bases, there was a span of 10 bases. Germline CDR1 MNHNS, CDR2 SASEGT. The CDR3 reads CASSAMDYSNQPQHF. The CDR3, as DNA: TGTGCCAGCAGTGCCATGGATTATAGCAATCAGCCCCAGCATTTT.

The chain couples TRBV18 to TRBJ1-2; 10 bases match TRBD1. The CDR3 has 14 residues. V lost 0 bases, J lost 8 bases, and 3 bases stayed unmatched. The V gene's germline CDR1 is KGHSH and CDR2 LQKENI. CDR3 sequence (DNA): TGTGCCAGCTCACCACCGGACAGGGGGAAGGGCTACACCTTC. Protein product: CASSPPDRGKGYTF.

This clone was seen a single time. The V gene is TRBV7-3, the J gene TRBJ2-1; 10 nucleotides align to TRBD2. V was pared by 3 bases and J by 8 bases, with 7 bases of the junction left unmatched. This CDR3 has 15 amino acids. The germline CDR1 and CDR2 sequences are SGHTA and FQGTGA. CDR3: CASSFLAGGGYEQFF. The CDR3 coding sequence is TGTGCCAGCAGCTTCTTAGCGGGAGGTGGGTATGAGCAGTTCTTC.

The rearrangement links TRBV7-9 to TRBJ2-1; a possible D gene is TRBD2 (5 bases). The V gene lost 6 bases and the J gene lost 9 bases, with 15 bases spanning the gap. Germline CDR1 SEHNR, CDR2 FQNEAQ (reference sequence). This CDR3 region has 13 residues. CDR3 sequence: CASRDPYEGEQFF. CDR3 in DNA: TGTGCCAGCAGGGACCCTTACGAGGGTGAGCAGTTCTTC.

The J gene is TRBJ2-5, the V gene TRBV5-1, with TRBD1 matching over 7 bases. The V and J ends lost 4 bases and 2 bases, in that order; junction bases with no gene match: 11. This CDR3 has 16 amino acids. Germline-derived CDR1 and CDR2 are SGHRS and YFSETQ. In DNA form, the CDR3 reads TGCGCCAGCAGCCAGCCTTCTGGGACAGAGCAAGAGACCCAGTACTTC. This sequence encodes CASSQPSGTEQETQYF.